A single sample gave rise to the 14 T cell receptor beta chains below, sequenced in a study of cytomegalovirus exposure and HLA in healthy donors. PCR amplification relied on 60 Vbeta primers (plus 13 Jbeta primers). Sequencing used immunoSEQ multiplex PCR; TCRdb keeps in-frame clones, though not all of them. The sample table sets out some 80,000 clones. Sequenced input: PBMCs. The receptors come from a woman aged 25 to 45 in good health and CMV-seronegative.

On this clone itself: Other DNA sequences of this sample code for an identical CDR3. Here the CDR3 DNA reads TGCAGTGCTAGGGGACTATTTGAAGCTTTCTTT. Translated, it gives CSARGLFEAFF. J is TRBJ1-1 and V is TRBV20-1, with D possibly matching TRBD1 (5 bases). V lost 3 bases and J 7 bases, leaving 9 bases between the germline ends. Germline CDR1 and CDR2: DFQATT and SNEGSKA (reference sequence). The CDR3 has 11 residues.

The gene calls are TRBV27 and TRBJ2-1; 9 bases fit TRBD1. The length of the CDR3 is 15 residues. After removal of 5 bases from V and 7 bases from J, the junction contained 9 bases not matched to a gene. The germline V gene has CDR1 MNHEY and CDR2 SMNVEV (reference sequence). The CDR3 coding sequence is TGTGCCAGCAGTACTGCCGGGACAGGGAAGAATGAGCAGTTCTTC. This encodes CASSTAGTGKNEQFF.

J is TRBJ1-2 and V is TRBV19, with D maybe TRBD1 (5 bases). This CDR3 contains 13 residues. Deletions cut 11 bases from V and 0 bases from J, with 13 bases between. Germline CDR1 LNHDA, CDR2 SQIVND (reference sequence). DNA for the CDR3: TGTGCCGCGGCCTCGACAGCTAACTATGGCTACACCTTC. It encodes CAAASTANYGYTF.

The chain uses TRBV6-5 and TRBJ1-1, with D unresolved. The CDR3 is made up of 16 amino acids. Trimming shortened V by 0 bases and J by 1 base, and 12 bases separated the two germline ends. Germline loops: CDR1 MNHEY, CDR2 SVGAGI. CDR3 amino acids: CASSYSRRAQNTEAFF. DNA for the CDR3: TGTGCCAGCAGTTACTCGAGAAGAGCTCAGAACACTGAAGCTTTCTTT.

The chain recombines TRBV30 with TRBJ2-7; 9 nucleotides align to TRBD1. J was trimmed by 2 bases and V by 8 bases; bases with no gene match: 16. The CDR3 spans 16 residues. Germline V lookup: CDR1 GTSNPN, CDR2 SVGIG (reference sequence). Here the CDR3 reads CAGSGDRDGRTYEQYF. For the CDR3, the DNA is TGTGCCGGAAGCGGGGACAGGGACGGCCGCACCTACGAGCAGTACTTC.

This sequence joins TRBV2 and TRBJ1-2; D is ambiguous. Germline CDR1 SNHLY, CDR2 FYNNEI. This CDR3 comprises 13 residues. V lost 7 bases and J lost 5, with 14 bases in between. CDR3 nucleotides: TGTGCCAGCATCGGAGCAGAAAATTATGGCTACACCTTC. It translates to CASIGAENYGYTF.

This chain connects TRBV6-1 to TRBJ2-7; 9 nucleotides line up with TRBD1. The CDR3 loop spans 14 amino acids. The trim removed 7 bases at V and 5 bases at J, leaving 9 bases unmatched. Germline V gene lookup returns CDR1 MNHNS and CDR2 SASEGT. The CDR3 spells CASTVGQGPHEQYF. The CDR3 DNA sequence: TGTGCCAGCACGGTCGGACAGGGGCCCCACGAGCAGTACTTC.

This chain joins TRBV4-2 and TRBJ2-1; 10 nucleotides align to TRBD2. Germline V gives CDR1 LGHNA, CDR2 YNFKEQ. The J segment lost 7 bases and the V segment lost 2 bases, leaving 5 bases of the junction unmatched. The CDR3 runs 15 residues. CDR3 nucleotide sequence: TGTGCCAGCAGCCAAATAGCGGGAGGCTCTAATGAGCAGTTCTTC. This sequence encodes CASSQIAGGSNEQFF.

The V gene is TRBV7-2, the J gene TRBJ1-3; D uncertain. CDR1 SGHTA and CDR2 FQGNSA come from the germline V gene. This CDR3 has 16 amino acids. Trimming left V 5 bases short and J 0 bases short, with 14 bases between. CDR3 residues: CASSPQARTSGNTIYF. The CDR3 DNA reads TGTGCCAGCAGCCCCCAAGCCCGTACCTCTGGAAACACCATATATTTT.

J is TRBJ2-5 and V is TRBV19; TRBD2 aligns across 12 bases. V shed 5 bases and J 4 bases; nucleotides not matched to a gene: 8. The CDR3 spans 16 residues. Per the germline V gene, CDR1 is LNHDA and CDR2 is SQIVND (reference sequence). As DNA, the CDR3 is TGTGCCAGTAGTGTCGGCGAGACTAGCGGGAGAGAGACCCAGTACTTC. This sequence encodes CASSVGETSGRETQYF.

The chain carries TRBV5-1 and TRBJ2-1; D remains unclear. This CDR3 spans 11 amino acids. Deletions cut 5 bases from V and 10 bases from J, with 10 bases between. The germline V gene encodes CDR1 SGHRS and CDR2 YFSETQ. CDR3 protein: CASRLGEEQFF. CDR3 in DNA: TGCGCCAGCAGGCTAGGAGAGGAGCAGTTCTTC.

The chain couples TRBV30 to TRBJ2-1; TRBD2 might be the D (7 bases). Germline lookup yields CDR1 GTSNPN and CDR2 SVGIG (reference sequence). Trimming removed 1 base at V and 7 bases at J, with 20 bases between. CDR3 length: 16 residues. In nucleotides, the CDR3 is TGTGCCTGGAGTGGCTTTTTCGGGGGGCGGCCTAATGAGCAGTTCTTC. Protein: CAWSGFFGGRPNEQFF.

V is TRBV27 and J is TRBJ1-5; 7 bases agree with TRBD1. The CDR3 loop spans 15 amino acids. Germline trimming cut 4 bases from V and 0 bases from J; bases unmatched to any gene: 3. Germline lookup yields CDR1 MNHEY and CDR2 SMNVEV (reference sequence). The CDR3 sequence: CASSWTGVSNQPQHF. CDR3 coding DNA: TGTGCCAGCAGTTGGACAGGTGTTAGCAATCAGCCCCAGCATTTT.

Of note for this clone: The junction departs from germline at one end; a sequencing error may be responsible. This chain connects TRBV6-4 to TRBJ2-7; 8 bases agree with TRBD2. This CDR3 is 14 amino acids long. Looked up from germline, CDR1 is MRHNA and CDR2 is SNTAGT. The DNA of the CDR3 is TGTGCCATCCTTCGGGGGGGGTTTGCCTACGAGCAGTCCTTC. It encodes CAILRGGFAYEQSF.